The 4 T cell receptor beta chains listed next were all sequenced from one sample in a study of naive and memory T cell subsets. The beta constant-region primer was an equimolar mix of two oligonucleotides covering TRBC1 and TRBC2. Using its own MiXCR run on the UMI-ligation and nested PCR reads, TCRdb lists one record per CDR3 protein. The table records 120,000 to 150,000 distinct CDR3 sequences, over 15% of them present only once. The sequenced material came from naive CD4+ T cells from blood. The receptors here all came from a human donor in good health.

This chain uses TRBV27 with TRBJ1-6; TRBD1 is a possible D gene (6 bases). The V end lost 6 bases, the J end lost 10 bases, and 16 bases lay between the germline ends. Per germline, CDR1 MNHEY and CDR2 SMNVEV (reference sequence). The length of the CDR3 is 14 residues. The CDR3 sequence: CASRRGGLGSPLHF. DNA of the CDR3: TGTGCCAGCAGGAGAGGGGGGCTGGGGTCACCCCTCCACTTT.

V and J are TRBV15 and TRBJ2-7, with 8 bases lining up with TRBD1. V gave up 3 bases and J gave up 0 bases; unmatched junction bases: 4. The CDR3 sequence is 15 residues long. The germline CDR1 and CDR2 sequences are LNHNV and YYDKDF (reference sequence). CDR3 residues: CATSSEDRVSYEQYF. CDR3 DNA: TGTGCCACCAGCAGCGAGGACAGGGTCTCCTACGAGCAGTACTTC. The entire variable domain, with the rest obtained from reference TRBV15 and TRBJ2-7, is as follows: DAMVIQNPRYQVTQFGKPVTLSCSQTLNHNVMYWYQQKSSQAPKLLFHYYDKDFNNEADTPDNFQSRRPNTSFCFLDIRSPGLGDTAMYLCATSSEDRVSYEQYFGPGTRLTVT.

This clonotype has only a few counts. V is TRBV12-3 or TRBV12-4 and J is TRBJ1-1; D is unresolved. Trimming took off 3 bases at V and 0 bases at J, with 8 bases between the two ends. This CDR3 has 14 amino acids. The CDR3 region is CASSLGSLNTEAFF. The CDR3 DNA follows: TGTGCCAGCAGTTTGGGAAGCCTGAACACTGAAGCTTTCTTT.

V usage is TRBV3-1 and J usage is TRBJ2-7; tentative D call: TRBD1 (5 bases). Between the trimmed V and J ends, which lost 0 bases and 0 bases, there was a span of 15 bases. The CDR3 loop spans 17 amino acids. CDR1 is LGHDT and CDR2 is YNNKEL in the germline V gene (reference sequence). For the CDR3, the DNA is TGTGCCAGCAGCCAAGATCGATACAGGTCAAGCTCCTACGAGCAGTACTTC. Translating gives CASSQDRYRSSSYEQYF.